The following is a T cell receptor beta chain sequence with its context. TCRdb's table, derived via immunoSEQ multiplex PCR, lists solely in-frame clones and lacks some. The data show 74,000 or so clones, 95% to 98% seen once. These data come from a study of technical replicates of blood from a handful of donors. Per germline, CDR1 MNHEY and CDR2 SMNVEV (reference sequence). Trimming removed 6 bases from V and 0 bases from J; junction bases left unmatched: 9. The CDR3 contains 17 residues. The receptor comes from a human donor in good health. The chain combines TRBV27 with TRBJ2-3; TRBD2 agrees at 10 bases. Material: T cells isolated from PBMCs. In nucleotides, the CDR3 is TGTGCCAGCAGCCTAACTCTAGCGGGAGTGAGCACAGATACGCAGTATTTT. This sequence encodes CASSLTLAGVSTDTQYF.